This T cell receptor (beta chain) appears in the sequencing data of a study of blood T cell repertoires in COVID-19. Study details: T cells, B-cell-depleted T cells, or PBMCs supplied cDNA or gDNA.

Original handling: For nucleated cells, counts were estimated from reference gene primer amplification. Profiling relied on immunoSEQ multiplex PCR, and the TCRdb table lists in-frame clones only, not all of them. V, J and clone size were drawn from that table, and D and trimming were deduced from the DNA. Of fewer than 200,000 clones in the sample, around 89% were seen once. CDR1 is DFQATT, CDR2 SNEGSKA, per germline (reference sequence). This CDR3 contains 9 residues. A note on this clone: One end of the junction varies from germline; a read error may be responsible.

The receptor was isolated from a man aged 45 to 65 who had recovered from COVID-19. The specimen sequenced was peripheral blood. V and J are TRBV20-1 and TRBJ2-5, with a weak D call TRBD1 (6 bases). CDR3 region: CSAREGTHF. The DNA for the CDR3 is TGCAGTGCTAGAGAGGGGACACACTTC.